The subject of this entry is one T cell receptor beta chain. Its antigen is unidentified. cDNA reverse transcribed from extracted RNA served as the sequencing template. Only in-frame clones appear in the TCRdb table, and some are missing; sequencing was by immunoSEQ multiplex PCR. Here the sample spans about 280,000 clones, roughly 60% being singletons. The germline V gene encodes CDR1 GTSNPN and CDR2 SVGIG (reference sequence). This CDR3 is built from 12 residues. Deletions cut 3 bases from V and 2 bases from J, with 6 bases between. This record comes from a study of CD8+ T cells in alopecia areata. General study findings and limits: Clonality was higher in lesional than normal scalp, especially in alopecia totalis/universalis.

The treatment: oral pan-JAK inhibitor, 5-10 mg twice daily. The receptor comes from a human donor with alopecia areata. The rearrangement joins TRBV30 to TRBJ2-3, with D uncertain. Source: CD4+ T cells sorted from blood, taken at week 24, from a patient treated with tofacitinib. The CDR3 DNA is TGTGCCTGGAGGGGCCTCACAGATACGCAGTATTTT. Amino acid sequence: CAWRGLTDTQYF. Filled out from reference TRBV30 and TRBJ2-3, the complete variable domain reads SQTIHQWPATLVQPVGSPLSLECTVEGTSNPNLYWYRQAAGRGLQLLFYSVGIGQISSEVPQNLSASRPQDRQFILSSKKLLLSDSGFYLCAWRGLTDTQYFGPGTRLTVL.